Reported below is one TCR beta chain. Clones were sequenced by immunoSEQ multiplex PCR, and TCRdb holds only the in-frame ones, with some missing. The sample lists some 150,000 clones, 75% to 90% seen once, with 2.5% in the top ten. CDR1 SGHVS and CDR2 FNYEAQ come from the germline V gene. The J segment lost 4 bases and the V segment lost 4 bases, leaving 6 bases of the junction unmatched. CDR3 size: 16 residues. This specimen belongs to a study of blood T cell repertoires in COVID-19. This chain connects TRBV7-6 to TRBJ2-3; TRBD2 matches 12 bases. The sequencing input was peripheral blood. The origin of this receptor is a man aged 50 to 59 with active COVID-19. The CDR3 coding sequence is TGTGCCAGCAGCTCCCAGACTAGCGGGGGCCCAGATACGCAGTATTTT. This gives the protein CASSSQTSGGPDTQYF.